Listed below are T cell receptor beta chains from one sample, sequenced in a study of early T cells in non-severe SARS-CoV-2 infection. In TCRdb, the 5' RACE reads were re-called with MiXCR into one record per CDR3 protein. The sample has about 80,000 distinct CDR3 sequences; 9.5% to 15% are singletons. The specimen sequenced was whole blood. The receptors come from an adult who was a healthcare worker with PCR-confirmed SARS-CoV-2 infection or an uninfected control (not recorded which). Each CDR3 is given with its conserved first and last residue. The order of the fields is J gene, D gene, V gene, clone size, CDR3 DNA, CDR3 protein. D genes are given only for firm matches. Only some rows state a clone size, as once, few, many or a class for expanded clones.

j_call: TRBJ2-2
d_call: TRBD1
v_call: TRBV2
clone_size: NA
cdr3_nt: TGTGCCAGCACTCCGAGGGGGCCGGGAACCGGGGAGCTGTTTTTT
cdr3_aa: CASTPRGPGTGELFF

j_call: TRBJ2-3
d_call: TRBD2
v_call: TRBV30
clone_size: many
cdr3_nt: TGTGCCTGGAGTTCACTAGCGGGATCGTATACGCAGTATTTT
cdr3_aa: CAWSSLAGSYTQYF

j_call: TRBJ2-7
d_call: TRBD2
v_call: TRBV28
clone_size: many
cdr3_nt: TGTGCCAGCAGTTCCCTGACTAGCGGGAGCTACGAGCAGTACTTC
cdr3_aa: CASSSLTSGSYEQYF

j_call: TRBJ2-1
d_call: NA
v_call: TRBV15
clone_size: NA
cdr3_nt: TGTGCCACCAGCACCCTGGACGCTTTCTCCTACAATGAGCAGTTCTTC
cdr3_aa: CATSTLDAFSYNEQFF

j_call: TRBJ2-3
d_call: NA
v_call: TRBV24-1
clone_size: many
cdr3_nt: TGTGCCACCAGTGATTTTGGGGGGACGACAGATACGCAGTATTTT
cdr3_aa: CATSDFGGTTDTQYF

j_call: TRBJ2-1
d_call: TRBD2
v_call: TRBV20-1
clone_size: many
cdr3_nt: TGCAGTGCAACCGCCACCACTAGCGGGAATTACAATGAGCAGTTCTTC
cdr3_aa: CSATATTSGNYNEQFF

j_call: TRBJ1-5
d_call: NA
v_call: TRBV12-5
clone_size: many
cdr3_nt: TGTGCTAGTGGTTCCTCCGGGACCTCATATCAGCCCCAGCATTTT
cdr3_aa: CASGSSGTSYQPQHF

j_call: TRBJ2-5
d_call: TRBD1
v_call: TRBV3-1
clone_size: many
cdr3_nt: TGTGCCAGCAGCCAAGTAGACAGGGGAGAGACCCAGTACTTC
cdr3_aa: CASSQVDRGETQYF

j_call: TRBJ1-1
d_call: NA
v_call: TRBV27
clone_size: NA
cdr3_nt: TGTGCCAGCAGTCCACCGGGACATCAGAACACTGAAGCTTTCTTT
cdr3_aa: CASSPPGHQNTEAFF

j_call: TRBJ2-6
d_call: NA
v_call: TRBV19
clone_size: few
cdr3_nt: TGTGCCAGTAGTATAAAGTTGCAGGGTAACGACGAGACCTCTGGGGCCAACGTCCTGACTTTC
cdr3_aa: CASSIKLQGNDETSGANVLTF

j_call: TRBJ2-2
d_call: NA
v_call: TRBV7-9
clone_size: NA
cdr3_nt: TGTGCCAGCAGCTCTTTTTCGTCGAACACCGGGGAGCTGTTTTTT
cdr3_aa: CASSSFSSNTGELFF

j_call: TRBJ2-6
d_call: NA
v_call: TRBV18
clone_size: many
cdr3_nt: TGTGCCAGCTCACCAGCCTCCTCTGGGGCCAACGTCCTGACTTTC
cdr3_aa: CASSPASSGANVLTF

j_call: TRBJ1-1
d_call: NA
v_call: TRBV9
clone_size: NA
cdr3_nt: TGTGCCAGCACTGGGGGGATGAACACTGAAGCTTTCTTT
cdr3_aa: CASTGGMNTEAFF

j_call: TRBJ1-5
d_call: NA
v_call: TRBV6-1
clone_size: NA
cdr3_nt: TGTGCCAGCAGTGCCGGGGAAAGTGGCAATCAGCCCCAGCATTTT
cdr3_aa: CASSAGESGNQPQHF

j_call: TRBJ1-3
d_call: NA
v_call: TRBV7-2
clone_size: many
cdr3_nt: TGTGCCAGCAGCTTAAGAGCACAGCTCTCTGGAAACACCATATATTTT
cdr3_aa: CASSLRAQLSGNTIYF

j_call: TRBJ2-7
d_call: TRBD2
v_call: TRBV7-9
clone_size: NA
cdr3_nt: TGTGCCAGCAGCTTATATACAGGCGGGGGCGAGCAGTACTTC
cdr3_aa: CASSLYTGGGEQYF

j_call: TRBJ2-1
d_call: TRBD2
v_call: TRBV3-1
clone_size: NA
cdr3_nt: TGTGCCAGCAGCCAAGAATACCGAGGGAGGGGTGAGCAGTTCTTC
cdr3_aa: CASSQEYRGRGEQFF

j_call: TRBJ1-1
d_call: NA
v_call: TRBV6-6
clone_size: many
cdr3_nt: TGTGCCAGCAGCTTAATCGAATCGGACCTAGCTTTCTTT
cdr3_aa: CASSLIESDLAFF

j_call: TRBJ2-1
d_call: NA
v_call: TRBV29-1
clone_size: many
cdr3_nt: TGCAGCGTTCACGTCGGGGAGCAGTTCTTC
cdr3_aa: CSVHVGEQFF

j_call: TRBJ2-1
d_call: NA
v_call: TRBV11-2
clone_size: many
cdr3_nt: TGTGCCAGCAGCCAGGCCCTGGCGGGATCCAATGAGCAGTTCTTC
cdr3_aa: CASSQALAGSNEQFF

j_call: TRBJ2-1
d_call: NA
v_call: TRBV28
clone_size: NA
cdr3_nt: TGTGCCAGCAGTTCGGCTTGGAACCCCTTGAGCTCCTACAATGAGCAGTTCTTC
cdr3_aa: CASSSAWNPLSSYNEQFF

j_call: TRBJ1-3
d_call: TRBD1
v_call: TRBV2
clone_size: once
cdr3_nt: TGTGCCAGCAGTTCCGGGACAGGGTTCGGAAACACCATATATTTT
cdr3_aa: CASSSGTGFGNTIYF

j_call: TRBJ2-7
d_call: NA
v_call: TRBV4-3
clone_size: few
cdr3_nt: TGCGCCAGCAGCCAAGTAGTCAATGGCGGCTACGAGCAGTACTTC
cdr3_aa: CASSQVVNGGYEQYF

j_call: TRBJ2-7
d_call: NA
v_call: TRBV6-5
clone_size: NA
cdr3_nt: TGTGCCAGCAGTCTCATTAGGACCAACTACGAGCAGTACTTC
cdr3_aa: CASSLIRTNYEQYF

j_call: TRBJ2-3
d_call: NA
v_call: TRBV7-2
clone_size: NA
cdr3_nt: TGTGCCAGCAGCTCCTCAGGGGCAGATACGCAGTATTTT
cdr3_aa: CASSSSGADTQYF

j_call: TRBJ1-2
d_call: TRBD1
v_call: TRBV5-1
clone_size: few
cdr3_nt: TGCGCCAGCAGCCAAGACAGGGTCGGCTACACCTTC
cdr3_aa: CASSQDRVGYTF

j_call: TRBJ1-4
d_call: NA
v_call: TRBV6-2/TRBV6-3
clone_size: few
cdr3_nt: TGTGCCAGCAGCCGCACTCCCGGACGGAGCCAAGATGACGAAAAACTGTTTTTT
cdr3_aa: CASSRTPGRSQDDEKLFF

j_call: TRBJ2-3
d_call: TRBD2
v_call: TRBV29-1
clone_size: few
cdr3_nt: TGCAGCGCTGTACCTAGCGGTTCTAGCACAGATACGCAGTATTTT
cdr3_aa: CSAVPSGSSTDTQYF

j_call: TRBJ2-7
d_call: NA
v_call: TRBV14
clone_size: many
cdr3_nt: TGTGCCAGCAGCCGGTCTAATTCCGAGCAGTACTTC
cdr3_aa: CASSRSNSEQYF

j_call: TRBJ1-5
d_call: TRBD1
v_call: TRBV19
clone_size: many
cdr3_nt: TGTGCCAGTAGTATAAAGGGGGACAGTTTTTATAATCAGCCCCAGCATTTT
cdr3_aa: CASSIKGDSFYNQPQHF

j_call: TRBJ2-7
d_call: NA
v_call: TRBV7-8
clone_size: NA
cdr3_nt: TGTGCCAGCAGCTTAGCGCCAGCCTACGAGCAGTACTTC
cdr3_aa: CASSLAPAYEQYF

j_call: TRBJ2-7
d_call: TRBD1
v_call: TRBV5-1
clone_size: NA
cdr3_nt: TGCGCCAGCAGCCTGGTACCGGGACAGGGGGAGCAGTACTTC
cdr3_aa: CASSLVPGQGEQYF

j_call: TRBJ2-7
d_call: NA
v_call: TRBV3-1
clone_size: many
cdr3_nt: TGTGCCAGCAGCCACGGATACGAGCAGTACTTC
cdr3_aa: CASSHGYEQYF

j_call: TRBJ2-7
d_call: TRBD1
v_call: TRBV6-5
clone_size: many
cdr3_nt: TGTGCCAGCAGTAGGGGGCAGGGGGAGCAGTACTTC
cdr3_aa: CASSRGQGEQYF

j_call: TRBJ2-3
d_call: NA
v_call: TRBV11-3
clone_size: NA
cdr3_nt: TGTGCCAGCAGCGCGGACGGCCCTGAGGGAGATACGCAGTATTTT
cdr3_aa: CASSADGPEGDTQYF

j_call: TRBJ1-1
d_call: NA
v_call: TRBV28
clone_size: many
cdr3_nt: TGTGCCCAAGGAATGTCGACTTTCTTT
cdr3_aa: CAQGMSTFF

j_call: TRBJ2-5
d_call: TRBD2
v_call: TRBV7-9
clone_size: few
cdr3_nt: TGTGCCAGCAGTTTGCTAGCGGGGGGGCCCTTGGAGACCCAGTACTTC
cdr3_aa: CASSLLAGGPLETQYF

j_call: TRBJ1-6
d_call: TRBD1
v_call: TRBV6-2/TRBV6-3
clone_size: NA
cdr3_nt: TGTGCCAGCAGTTCGTCGTTTACAGGGGGTAGTTCACCCCTCCACTTT
cdr3_aa: CASSSSFTGGSSPLHF

j_call: TRBJ1-5
d_call: NA
v_call: TRBV6-1
clone_size: few
cdr3_nt: TGTGCCAGCAGTCCCTGGAGCAATCAGCCCCAGCATTTT
cdr3_aa: CASSPWSNQPQHF

j_call: TRBJ2-2
d_call: NA
v_call: TRBV28
clone_size: many
cdr3_nt: TGTGCCAGCAGTAGTATGGAGACGAACACCGGGGAGCTGTTTTTT
cdr3_aa: CASSSMETNTGELFF

j_call: TRBJ1-2
d_call: NA
v_call: TRBV5-6
clone_size: NA
cdr3_nt: TGTGCCAGCAGCCCCTGGAAGGGTCCGGAGGGCTACACCTTC
cdr3_aa: CASSPWKGPEGYTF

j_call: TRBJ2-1
d_call: NA
v_call: TRBV11-2
clone_size: few
cdr3_nt: TGTGCCAGCAGCCATCCTCTTGTAATAGAGCAGTTCTTC
cdr3_aa: CASSHPLVIEQFF

j_call: TRBJ2-7
d_call: NA
v_call: TRBV14
clone_size: many
cdr3_nt: TGTGCCAGCAGCCAAGATATCGAGCAGTACTTC
cdr3_aa: CASSQDIEQYF

j_call: TRBJ2-2
d_call: NA
v_call: TRBV28
clone_size: medium-sized
cdr3_nt: TGTGCCAGCAGTTTTTACGAAGCATACGGGGAGCTGTTTTTT
cdr3_aa: CASSFYEAYGELFF

j_call: TRBJ1-6
d_call: NA
v_call: TRBV5-1
clone_size: NA
cdr3_nt: TGCGCCAGCAGCTTGGAGGGGCAGGATTCACCCCTCCACTTT
cdr3_aa: CASSLEGQDSPLHF

j_call: TRBJ2-1
d_call: TRBD2
v_call: TRBV5-5
clone_size: NA
cdr3_nt: TGTGCCAGCAGCTTTTCCGGGGGGGCTGATGAGCAGTTCTTC
cdr3_aa: CASSFSGGADEQFF

j_call: TRBJ2-1
d_call: NA
v_call: TRBV11-2
clone_size: NA
cdr3_nt: TGTGCCAGCAGCTTAGGGCTAGGTTTAGGGAATGAGCAGTTCTTC
cdr3_aa: CASSLGLGLGNEQFF

j_call: TRBJ2-3
d_call: NA
v_call: TRBV28
clone_size: many
cdr3_nt: TGTGCCAGCAGCCGCGGGGGCACAGATACGCAGTATTTT
cdr3_aa: CASSRGGTDTQYF

j_call: TRBJ2-1
d_call: TRBD2
v_call: TRBV29-1
clone_size: NA
cdr3_nt: TGCAGCGAGATTAGCGGGGGTTCCTACAATGAGCAGTTCTTC
cdr3_aa: CSEISGGSYNEQFF

j_call: TRBJ2-7
d_call: TRBD2
v_call: TRBV9
clone_size: NA
cdr3_nt: TGTGCCAGCAGCACTGGGACTAGCGGCCCCTACGAGCAGTACTTC
cdr3_aa: CASSTGTSGPYEQYF

j_call: TRBJ2-7
d_call: NA
v_call: TRBV6-2/TRBV6-3
clone_size: many
cdr3_nt: TGTGCCAGCAGTAAACGAGAGTACGAGCAGTACTTC
cdr3_aa: CASSKREYEQYF

j_call: TRBJ2-7
d_call: NA
v_call: TRBV7-6
clone_size: NA
cdr3_nt: TGTGCCAGCAGCTTAGGCGTCCAGGCCAGTTACTACGAGCAGTACTTC
cdr3_aa: CASSLGVQASYYEQYF

j_call: TRBJ2-1
d_call: TRBD2
v_call: TRBV7-2
clone_size: few
cdr3_nt: TGTGCCAGCAGCTCCAAGAGCGGGGGGGCTTACAATGAGCAGTTCTTC
cdr3_aa: CASSSKSGGAYNEQFF